This passage covers 5 T cell receptor beta chains from one sample sequenced in a study of cytomegalovirus exposure and HLA in healthy donors. The PCR ran on 60 Vbeta and 13 Jbeta primers. Sequencing was performed with immunoSEQ multiplex PCR; in TCRdb, only in-frame clones are kept and a portion is missing. Of 150,000 to 200,000 clones listed, roughly 77% are singletons. The sequenced sample was PBMCs. Every receptor here comes from a man younger than 35 in good health and CMV-seropositive.

The chain carries TRBV7-9 and TRBJ2-3; D is unresolved. Trimming cost V 2 bases and J 4 bases, with 7 bases left between them. The CDR3 sequence is 13 residues long. In germline, CDR1 is SEHNR, CDR2 FQNEAQ (reference sequence). CDR3 residues: CASSLSVSDTQYF. DNA for the CDR3: TGTGCCAGCAGCTTATCCGTGTCAGATACGCAGTATTTT.

The chain links TRBV19 to TRBJ1-5; D is possibly TRBD1 (6 bases). The CDR3 has 15 residues. The germline gives CDR1 LNHDA, CDR2 SQIVND (reference sequence). CDR3 residues: CVSRALQGSNQPQHF. CDR3 nucleotide sequence: TGTGTCAGCAGAGCACTACAGGGAAGCAATCAGCCCCAGCATTTT.

J is TRBJ1-5 and V is TRBV28, with D tentatively TRBD1 (5 bases). This CDR3 is 16 amino acids long. Between the trimmed V and J ends, which lost 5 bases and 4 bases, there was a span of 18 bases. Germline V gene sequence: CDR1 MDHEN, CDR2 SYDVKM. CDR3 region: CASSPTDRVWNQPQHF. CDR3 sequence (DNA): TGTGCCAGCAGTCCGACAGATCGAGTTTGGAATCAGCCCCAGCATTTT.

The chain uses TRBV14 and TRBJ2-5; D might be TRBD2 (6 bases). Germline V lookup: CDR1 SGHDN, CDR2 FVKESK. Trimming cost V 3 bases and J 1 base, with 12 bases left between them. This CDR3 region has 15 residues. CDR3 nucleotide sequence: TGTGCCAGCAGCCACCTCTCGGGAGTCCAAGAGACCCAGTACTTC. Its protein product is CASSHLSGVQETQYF.

This clone has only a few counts. This chain uses TRBV18 with TRBJ2-5; the match to TRBD2 covers 14 bases. Germline loops: CDR1 KGHSH, CDR2 LQKENI. The CDR3 is 23 residues long. The V segment lost 1 base and the J segment 4 bases; nucleotides outside the gene matches: 23. In DNA, the CDR3 is TGTGCCAGCTCACCACGAAGCGGCCTCGGCGGGACTAGCGGGAGAGCGTGGTTAGAGACCCAGTACTTC. This codes for CASSPRSGLGGTSGRAWLETQYF.